The rows below give T cell receptor beta chains drawn from one sample of a study of human thymus T cells. Profiled with immunoSEQ multiplex PCR; TCRdb holds only in-frame clones, not every one. The sample gives around 45,000 clones, over 90% of which show up once; under 0.2% is in the top ten. Sequencing was carried out using blood. These receptors all stem from a girl under three years old with a congenital heart defect but otherwise immunologically healthy. Both conserved end residues are part of each CDR3. Fields, in order: D gene, J gene, CDR3 length, clone size, V gene, CDR3 protein, CDR3 DNA. The D gene is left open where the match is weak. Some rows have no size entry. The others give once, few or many, or a class for an expanded clone.

d_call: TRBD1; j_call: TRBJ2-3; cdr3_length: 14; clone_size: -; v_call: TRBV6-5; cdr3_aa: CASSNGQGADTQYF; cdr3_nt: TGTGCCAGCAGTAATGGACAGGGGGCAGATACGCAGTATTTT
d_call: -; j_call: TRBJ1-2; cdr3_length: 11; clone_size: -; v_call: TRBV20-1; cdr3_aa: CSAKGGYGYTF; cdr3_nt: TGCAGTGCTAAAGGGGGCTATGGCTACACCTTC
d_call: -; j_call: TRBJ2-7; cdr3_length: 15; clone_size: -; v_call: TRBV27; cdr3_aa: CASSFGAVSRDEQYF; cdr3_nt: TGTGCCAGCAGTTTTGGAGCTGTCTCGCGGGACGAGCAGTACTTC
d_call: -; j_call: TRBJ1-1; cdr3_length: 15; clone_size: -; v_call: TRBV5-1; cdr3_aa: CASSLDSPGRAEAFF; cdr3_nt: TGCGCCAGCAGCTTGGACTCCCCGGGGAGAGCTGAAGCTTTCTTT
d_call: -; j_call: TRBJ1-2; cdr3_length: 11; clone_size: -; v_call: TRBV29-1; cdr3_aa: CSVSGLYGYTF; cdr3_nt: TGCAGCGTTTCCGGTCTCTATGGCTACACCTTC
d_call: -; j_call: TRBJ1-6; cdr3_length: 14; clone_size: -; v_call: TRBV6-6; cdr3_aa: CASGGQAPNSPLHF; cdr3_nt: TGCGCCAGCGGGGGCCAAGCTCCTAATTCACCCCTCCACTTT
d_call: TRBD2; j_call: TRBJ2-5; cdr3_length: 14; clone_size: -; v_call: TRBV5-1; cdr3_aa: CASSLGRRGETQYF; cdr3_nt: TGCGCCAGCAGCTTGGGGAGGCGGGGGGAGACCCAGTACTTC
d_call: -; j_call: TRBJ1-2; cdr3_length: 12; clone_size: -; v_call: TRBV29-1; cdr3_aa: CSVWSGAGGYTF; cdr3_nt: TGCAGCGTTTGGTCAGGGGCGGGTGGCTACACCTTC
d_call: -; j_call: TRBJ1-6; cdr3_length: 15; clone_size: -; v_call: TRBV27; cdr3_aa: CASSPGSSYNSPLHF; cdr3_nt: TGTGCCAGCAGCCCAGGTAGCTCCTATAATTCACCCCTCCACTTT
d_call: -; j_call: TRBJ2-3; cdr3_length: 11; clone_size: -; v_call: TRBV27; cdr3_aa: CASSRGDTQYF; cdr3_nt: TGTGCCAGCAGTCGGGGAGATACGCAGTATTTT
d_call: -; j_call: TRBJ1-5; cdr3_length: 15; clone_size: -; v_call: TRBV27; cdr3_aa: CASSLVRTVNQPQHF; cdr3_nt: TGTGCCAGCAGTTTAGTTAGGACCGTCAATCAGCCCCAGCATTTT
d_call: -; j_call: TRBJ2-7; cdr3_length: 14; clone_size: -; v_call: TRBV10-3; cdr3_aa: CAITPSGPGGEQYF; cdr3_nt: TGTGCCATCACCCCGTCAGGCCCCGGAGGAGAGCAGTACTTC
d_call: -; j_call: TRBJ1-3; cdr3_length: 16; clone_size: once; v_call: TRBV5-4; cdr3_aa: CASSNPGQTSGNTIYF; cdr3_nt: TGTGCCAGCAGCAATCCCGGACAGACCTCTGGAAACACCATATATTTT
d_call: -; j_call: TRBJ2-5; cdr3_length: 13; clone_size: -; v_call: TRBV19; cdr3_aa: CASSGAGGETQYF; cdr3_nt: TGTGCCAGTAGTGGGGCAGGGGGGGAGACCCAGTACTTC
d_call: -; j_call: TRBJ2-1; cdr3_length: 14; clone_size: -; v_call: TRBV9; cdr3_aa: CASSPRALYNEQFF; cdr3_nt: TGTGCCAGCAGCCCTCGAGCCCTTTACAATGAGCAGTTCTTC
d_call: TRBD2; j_call: TRBJ2-1; cdr3_length: 12; clone_size: once; v_call: TRBV2; cdr3_aa: CASKGEGNEQFF; cdr3_nt: TGTGCCAGCAAAGGGGAGGGGAATGAGCAGTTCTTC
d_call: TRBD1; j_call: TRBJ2-7; cdr3_length: 14; clone_size: -; v_call: TRBV6-1; cdr3_aa: CASRSKGALYEQYF; cdr3_nt: TGTGCCAGCAGATCGAAGGGGGCCCTCTACGAGCAGTACTTC
d_call: -; j_call: TRBJ2-1; cdr3_length: 16; clone_size: once; v_call: TRBV18; cdr3_aa: CASSPSPGSHPNEQFF; cdr3_nt: TGTGCCAGCTCACCCTCCCCCGGGAGTCACCCGAATGAGCAGTTCTTC
d_call: TRBD2; j_call: TRBJ2-7; cdr3_length: 15; clone_size: -; v_call: TRBV7-3; cdr3_aa: CASSLVATSPLEQYF; cdr3_nt: TGTGCCAGCAGCTTGGTTGCGACTAGCCCTCTCGAGCAGTACTTC
d_call: TRBD1; j_call: TRBJ1-2; cdr3_length: 16; clone_size: -; v_call: TRBV7-2; cdr3_aa: CASSLGPLTSGGGYTF; cdr3_nt: TGTGCCAGCAGCTTAGGACCGCTCACCTCAGGGGGCGGCTACACCTTC
d_call: -; j_call: TRBJ1-5; cdr3_length: 15; clone_size: -; v_call: TRBV7-2; cdr3_aa: CASRPDIHSNQPQHF; cdr3_nt: TGTGCCAGCAGACCGGACATCCATAGCAATCAGCCCCAGCATTTT
d_call: TRBD1; j_call: TRBJ2-7; cdr3_length: 16; clone_size: once; v_call: TRBV7-6; cdr3_aa: CASSPQGAYLPYEQYF; cdr3_nt: TGTGCCAGCAGCCCACAGGGGGCCTACTTACCCTACGAGCAGTACTTC
d_call: -; j_call: TRBJ2-7; cdr3_length: 16; clone_size: -; v_call: TRBV11-2; cdr3_aa: CASSLVGSYLTYEQYF; cdr3_nt: TGTGCCAGCAGCTTAGTTGGTAGCTACCTAACCTACGAGCAGTACTTC
d_call: -; j_call: TRBJ1-2; cdr3_length: 14; clone_size: -; v_call: TRBV5-1; cdr3_aa: CASSNSSPNYGYTF; cdr3_nt: TGCGCCAGCAGCAACAGTTCGCCTAACTATGGCTACACCTTC
d_call: -; j_call: TRBJ1-4; cdr3_length: 15; clone_size: -; v_call: TRBV6-5; cdr3_aa: CASSYSWATNEKLFF; cdr3_nt: TGTGCCAGCAGTTACTCGTGGGCAACTAATGAAAAACTGTTTTTT
d_call: TRBD2; j_call: TRBJ2-1; cdr3_length: 16; clone_size: -; v_call: TRBV19; cdr3_aa: CASSMDQGLANNEQFF; cdr3_nt: TGTGCCAGTAGTATGGACCAAGGACTAGCAAACAATGAGCAGTTCTTC
d_call: -; j_call: TRBJ2-7; cdr3_length: 12; clone_size: -; v_call: TRBV2; cdr3_aa: CASRGASYEQYF; cdr3_nt: TGTGCCAGCAGAGGGGCCTCCTACGAGCAGTACTTC
d_call: -; j_call: TRBJ2-1; cdr3_length: 15; clone_size: once; v_call: TRBV5-4; cdr3_aa: CASSLESNSYNEQFF; cdr3_nt: TGTGCCAGCAGCTTGGAGTCCAACTCCTACAATGAGCAGTTCTTC
d_call: TRBD2; j_call: TRBJ2-5; cdr3_length: 15; clone_size: -; v_call: TRBV7-2; cdr3_aa: CASSLKGLAGETQYF; cdr3_nt: TGTGCCAGCAGCTTAAAGGGACTAGCGGGAGAGACCCAGTACTTC
d_call: -; j_call: TRBJ2-5; cdr3_length: 14; clone_size: -; v_call: TRBV11-2; cdr3_aa: CASRSQGRQETQYF; cdr3_nt: TGTGCCAGCAGATCACAGGGCCGCCAAGAGACCCAGTACTTC
d_call: -; j_call: TRBJ2-2; cdr3_length: 14; clone_size: -; v_call: TRBV15; cdr3_aa: CATSRDRRIGELFF; cdr3_nt: TGTGCCACCAGCAGAGATCGGAGGATCGGGGAGCTGTTTTTT
d_call: TRBD1; j_call: TRBJ2-1; cdr3_length: 14; clone_size: -; v_call: TRBV6-1; cdr3_aa: CAGSGTVARNEQFF; cdr3_nt: TGTGCCGGCTCGGGGACAGTTGCTAGGAACGAGCAGTTCTTC
d_call: -; j_call: TRBJ2-7; cdr3_length: 14; clone_size: -; v_call: TRBV28; cdr3_aa: CASSSRQVVYEQYF; cdr3_nt: TGTGCCAGCAGTTCCCGACAGGTGGTCTACGAGCAGTACTTC
d_call: TRBD1; j_call: TRBJ1-5; cdr3_length: 16; clone_size: -; v_call: TRBV28; cdr3_aa: CASSRGGTGVNQPQHF; cdr3_nt: TGTGCCAGCAGCCGGGGCGGGACAGGGGTCAATCAGCCCCAGCATTTT
d_call: TRBD2; j_call: TRBJ2-6; cdr3_length: 19; clone_size: -; v_call: TRBV7-9; cdr3_aa: CASSSSGRGLISGANVLTF; cdr3_nt: TGTGCCAGCAGCTCTTCGGGGCGGGGGTTAATCTCTGGGGCCAACGTCCTGACTTTC
d_call: -; j_call: TRBJ2-1; cdr3_length: 16; clone_size: -; v_call: TRBV27; cdr3_aa: CASRPTLGRDYNEQFF; cdr3_nt: TGTGCCAGCAGGCCGACCCTAGGACGTGATTACAATGAGCAGTTCTTC
d_call: -; j_call: TRBJ2-7; cdr3_length: 14; clone_size: -; v_call: TRBV5-4; cdr3_aa: CASSQGTSSYEQYF; cdr3_nt: TGTGCCAGCAGCCAGGGGACCAGCTCCTACGAGCAGTACTTC
d_call: TRBD1; j_call: TRBJ2-5; cdr3_length: 14; clone_size: -; v_call: TRBV30; cdr3_aa: CAWSGDRAGETQYF; cdr3_nt: TGTGCCTGGAGCGGGGACAGGGCAGGGGAGACCCAGTACTTC
d_call: -; j_call: TRBJ2-3; cdr3_length: 14; clone_size: -; v_call: TRBV4-3; cdr3_aa: CASSWTASTDTQYF; cdr3_nt: TGCGCCAGCAGTTGGACAGCCAGCACAGATACGCAGTATTTT
d_call: -; j_call: TRBJ2-2; cdr3_length: 9; clone_size: -; v_call: TRBV29-1; cdr3_aa: CSVTGELFF; cdr3_nt: TGCAGCGTCACCGGGGAGCTGTTTTTT
d_call: TRBD1; j_call: TRBJ1-1; cdr3_length: 12; clone_size: once; v_call: TRBV10-3; cdr3_aa: CAISRGTGQAFF; cdr3_nt: TGTGCCATCAGTAGGGGGACAGGGCAAGCTTTCTTT
d_call: TRBD1; j_call: TRBJ2-5; cdr3_length: 15; clone_size: -; v_call: TRBV28; cdr3_aa: CASSSPGQGQETQYF; cdr3_nt: TGTGCCAGCAGTTCCCCGGGACAGGGCCAAGAGACCCAGTACTTC
d_call: TRBD2; j_call: TRBJ2-1; cdr3_length: 17; clone_size: -; v_call: TRBV5-4; cdr3_aa: CASSLGGGGPRPNEQFF; cdr3_nt: TGTGCCAGCAGCTTGGGTGGGGGGGGACCGAGGCCCAATGAGCAGTTCTTC
d_call: TRBD1; j_call: TRBJ1-2; cdr3_length: 18; clone_size: once; v_call: TRBV4-1; cdr3_aa: CASSQFHGTAAINYGYTF; cdr3_nt: TGCGCCAGCAGCCAATTTCACGGGACAGCCGCCATTAACTATGGCTACACCTTC
d_call: TRBD1; j_call: TRBJ2-7; cdr3_length: 14; clone_size: -; v_call: TRBV2; cdr3_aa: CASTLTGGSYEQYF; cdr3_nt: TGTGCCAGCACCCTGACAGGGGGCTCCTACGAGCAGTACTTC
d_call: TRBD2; j_call: TRBJ2-1; cdr3_length: 13; clone_size: -; v_call: TRBV10-3; cdr3_aa: CAISDTSGSRMFF; cdr3_nt: TGTGCCATCAGTGATACTAGCGGGAGTAGGATGTTCTTC
d_call: -; j_call: TRBJ2-7; cdr3_length: 13; clone_size: -; v_call: TRBV14; cdr3_aa: CASSIGISYEQYF; cdr3_nt: TGTGCCAGCAGCATTGGGATCTCCTACGAGCAGTACTTC
d_call: -; j_call: TRBJ2-7; cdr3_length: 15; clone_size: -; v_call: TRBV28; cdr3_aa: CASSLSRDRSGEQYF; cdr3_nt: TGTGCCAGCAGTTTAAGCCGGGACCGGTCCGGCGAGCAGTACTTC
d_call: TRBD1; j_call: TRBJ2-6; cdr3_length: 18; clone_size: -; v_call: TRBV11-2; cdr3_aa: CASSFFWDRRAGANVLTF; cdr3_nt: TGTGCCAGCAGCTTCTTTTGGGACAGGCGTGCTGGGGCCAACGTCCTGACTTTC
d_call: TRBD2; j_call: TRBJ2-3; cdr3_length: 14; clone_size: -; v_call: TRBV10-3; cdr3_aa: CAIRAGDGADTQYF; cdr3_nt: TGTGCCATCAGGGCGGGAGATGGGGCAGATACGCAGTATTTT
d_call: -; j_call: TRBJ1-1; cdr3_length: 18; clone_size: -; v_call: TRBV5-1; cdr3_aa: CASSFRGRVQLGNTEAFF; cdr3_nt: TGCGCCAGCAGCTTTAGGGGAAGGGTCCAGTTGGGGAACACTGAAGCTTTCTTT
d_call: -; j_call: TRBJ2-6; cdr3_length: 20; clone_size: -; v_call: TRBV7-8; cdr3_aa: CASSQTGALQGLSGANVLTF; cdr3_nt: TGTGCCAGCAGCCAAACTGGGGCCCTACAGGGCCTCTCTGGGGCCAACGTCCTGACTTTC
d_call: TRBD1; j_call: TRBJ1-2; cdr3_length: 16; clone_size: -; v_call: TRBV5-1; cdr3_aa: CASSLRTGAKRNGYTF; cdr3_nt: TGCGCCAGCAGCTTGAGGACAGGGGCGAAACGGAACGGCTACACCTTC
d_call: TRBD1; j_call: TRBJ2-7; cdr3_length: 15; clone_size: -; v_call: TRBV11-2; cdr3_aa: CASSPRTGPSYEQYF; cdr3_nt: TGTGCCAGCAGCCCACGGACAGGACCATCCTACGAGCAGTACTTC
d_call: -; j_call: TRBJ2-1; cdr3_length: 13; clone_size: -; v_call: TRBV7-3; cdr3_aa: CASSDLRGNEQFF; cdr3_nt: TGTGCCAGCAGCGATCTTCGGGGCAATGAGCAGTTCTTC